The T cell receptor (beta chain) described here comes from a study of blood T cell repertoires in COVID-19. Across the whole study: Acute and convalescent COVID-19 samples came from the United States, Italy and Spain.

Assay used: immunoSEQ multiplex PCR; TCRdb lists only in-frame clones, some missing. Of about 250,000 clones listed, roughly 88% are singletons. This clone was seen once. Those who participated ranged in age from about 18 to 89 years and resided in about two dozen US areas. This receptor was obtained from a woman aged 25 to 39 who had recovered from COVID-19. The specimen was PBMCs or T cells enriched from blood (not recorded which).

This CDR3 reads CASSDGARATQYF. DNA for the CDR3: TGTGCCAGCAGTGATGGGGCTAGAGCGACCCAGTACTTC. The chain couples TRBV25-1 to TRBJ2-5, with a weak D call TRBD1 (5 bases). Germline V gives CDR1 MGHDK, CDR2 SYGVNS. V was cut by 3 bases and J by 7 bases, with 12 bases left in between. CDR3 size: 13 residues.